This T cell receptor (beta chain) is drawn from a study of siplizumab effects on memory and regulatory T cells. The CDR3 contains 15 residues. Germline trimming cut 0 bases from V and 6 bases from J; bases unmatched to any gene: 8. CDR1 is SGDLS and CDR2 is YYNGEE in the germline V gene. Generated by immunoSEQ multiplex PCR, the TCRdb table keeps only in-frame clones and is missing some. The sample has some 46,000 clones; about 93% are singletons. J is TRBJ2-7 and V is TRBV9, with 8 positions matching TRBD1. The sequencing sample was made of CD8+ T cells sorted from blood. This clonotype was sampled from a human donor in good health. In DNA form, the CDR3 reads TGTGCCAGCAGCGTAGGCGGGACCGACAGGGGCGAGCAGTACTTC. Residues: CASSVGGTDRGEQYF.